A single sample gave rise to the 24 T cell receptor beta chains below, sequenced in a study of blood T cell repertoires in COVID-19. Measured with immunoSEQ multiplex PCR; TCRdb has only the in-frame clones, and not every one. The sample consists of 150,000 to 200,000 clones, about 85% of them appearing once. Sequencing input: peripheral blood. The receptors were gathered from an elderly woman with acute or convalescent COVID-19.

The CDR3 coding sequence is TGTGCCAGCTCACCAGTGACAGGGGGTAACCAGCCCCAGCATTTT. Translation gives CASSPVTGGNQPQHF. The rearrangement uses TRBV18 and TRBJ1-5; 9 positions agree with TRBD1. Looked up from germline, CDR1 is KGHSH and CDR2 is LQKENI. This CDR3 has 15 amino acids. Trimming took 2 bases from V and 7 from J; bases not matched to a gene: 6.

The gene calls are TRBV19 and TRBJ1-2; 7 bases are a match to TRBD1. Germline V gives CDR1 LNHDA, CDR2 SQIVND (reference sequence). Trimming took 7 bases from V and 4 from J; bases not matched to a gene: 9. This CDR3 is built from 14 residues. The CDR3 coding sequence is TGTGCCAGTACCCTTCGGACAGGAGCCTATGGCTACACCTTC. Translating it yields CASTLRTGAYGYTF. The complete variable domain, with remaining parts taken from reference TRBV19 and TRBJ1-2, reads DGGITQSPKYLFRKEGQNVTLSCEQNLNHDAMYWYRQDPGQGLRLIYYSQIVNDFQKGDIAEGYSVSREKKESFPLTVTSAQKNPTAFYLCASTLRTGAYGYTFGSGTRLTVV.

CDR3 protein: CASSSTRRSGYTF. In DNA, the CDR3 is TGTGCCAGCAGCTCTACAAGGAGGAGTGGCTACACCTTC. V is TRBV5-6 and J is TRBJ1-2; D is unclear. This CDR3 has 13 amino acids. V lost 3 bases and J 7 bases, leaving 13 bases between the germline ends. Germline CDR1 and CDR2: SGHDT and YYEEEE.

This chain joins TRBV7-2 and TRBJ2-5; D is perhaps TRBD2 (5 bases). Germline V gives CDR1 SGHTA, CDR2 FQGNSA. Trimming took off 2 bases at V and 6 bases at J, with 13 bases between the two ends. This CDR3 has 14 amino acids. The CDR3 sequence is CASSLRRGGQTQYF. The CDR3 DNA sequence: TGTGCCAGCAGCTTAAGACGGGGTGGCCAGACCCAGTACTTC.

The chain joins TRBV18 to TRBJ2-1; 13 bases map to TRBD2. CDR3 length: 17 residues. Germline V gene lookup returns CDR1 KGHSH and CDR2 LQKENI. V trimming: 4 bases; J trimming: 1 base; junction bases outside the gene matches: 4. The CDR3 coding sequence is TGTGCCAGCTCACTACTGACTAGCGGGGGGTCCTACAATGAGCAGTTCTTC. This translates into CASSLLTSGGSYNEQFF.

The V call is TRBV7-2, the J call TRBJ1-4; D is undetermined. Germline CDR1 is SGHTA and CDR2 is FQGNSA. V dropped 5 bases and J dropped 0 bases, with 10 bases sitting between them. The CDR3 contains 15 residues. CDR3 residues: CASSPRTATNEKLFF. The DNA for the CDR3 is TGTGCCAGCAGCCCCCGGACTGCAACTAATGAAAAACTGTTTTTT.

The CDR3 DNA reads TGTGCCTGGGATCCGGGACAGGGTAGCAATCAGCCCCAGCATTTT. It specifies CAWDPGQGSNQPQHF. J is TRBJ1-5 and V is TRBV30, with TRBD1 matching over 9 bases. Germline CDR1 and CDR2: GTSNPN and SVGIG (reference sequence). Trimming took 5 bases from V and 0 from J; bases not matched to a gene: 5. CDR3 size: 15 residues.

The CDR3 DNA reads as TGTGCCAGCTCACCACCTGCTGGGACACTCTCTGGAAACACCATATATTTT. Translation gives CASSPPAGTLSGNTIYF. The chain recombines TRBV18 with TRBJ1-3; perhaps TRBD1 as D (6 bases). Germline V CDR1 and CDR2: KGHSH, LQKENI. Trimming removed 0 bases at V and 0 bases at J, with 12 bases between. This CDR3 has 17 amino acids.

This clone appeared once. The V and J genes are TRBV4-3 and TRBJ2-7, with 12 bases that match TRBD2. V lost 6 bases to trimming and J lost 3 bases; unmatched junction nucleotides: 6. The germline CDR1 and CDR2 sequences are LGHNA and YSLEER. The CDR3 totals 15 residues. The CDR3 region has the DNA TGCGCCAGCAGTCCGAGACTAGCGGGGGTCTACGAGCAGTACTTC. As protein: CASSPRLAGVYEQYF.

As for this clone: This same CDR3 is encoded by further DNA sequences in the sample. This chain links TRBV7-2 with TRBJ2-2, with 9 bases aligning to TRBD2. Losses at the gene ends were 5 bases for V and 5 bases for J; bases not matched to a gene: 6. The V gene's germline CDR1 is SGHTA and CDR2 FQGNSA. The CDR3 totals 15 residues. The CDR3 loop is CASSPSSGGTGELFF. The CDR3, as DNA: TGTGCCAGCAGCCCCTCAAGCGGGGGGACCGGGGAGCTGTTTTTT. Together with reference TRBV7-2 and TRBJ2-2, the CDR3 gives the full variable domain: GAGVSQSPSNKVTEKGKDVELRCDPISGHTALYWYRQSLGQGLEFLIYFQGNSAPDKSGLPSDRFSAERTGGSVSTLTIQRTQQEDSAVYLCASSPSSGGTGELFFGEGSRLTVL.

The chain links TRBV19 to TRBJ1-2, with D possibly being TRBD1 (5 bases). Trimming took off 8 bases at V and 4 bases at J, with 14 bases between the two ends. CDR3 length: 13 amino acids. Germline CDR1 LNHDA, CDR2 SQIVND (reference sequence). CDR3 in DNA: TGTGCCAGTCACACACAGGTACCCTATGGCTACACCTTC. It specifies CASHTQVPYGYTF.

This clone was counted only a few times. The chain joins TRBV5-1 to TRBJ2-7; TRBD1 agrees at 7 bases. With V trimmed by 0 bases and J by 12 bases, 15 bases remained unmatched. Germline V gene lookup returns CDR1 SGHRS and CDR2 YFSETQ. The CDR3 is 15 amino acids. CDR3 coding DNA: TGCGCCAGCAGCTTGGATACAGGGGATGTATTTAATGGGTACTTC. This codes for CASSLDTGDVFNGYF.

This chain connects TRBV5-4 to TRBJ2-1, with TRBD1 matching 8 bases. Germline V gives CDR1 SGHNT, CDR2 YYREEE (reference sequence). CDR3 length: 15 residues. The trim removed 6 bases at V and 6 bases at J, leaving 11 bases unmatched. The CDR3 reads CASIPGTGPPNEQFF. CDR3 nucleotides: TGTGCCAGCATACCCGGGACAGGACCCCCCAATGAGCAGTTCTTC.

This clone was seen once. The rearrangement links TRBV6-6 to TRBJ1-3; TRBD1 is a possible D gene (5 bases). The CDR3 is 15 amino acids. Germline CDR1 is MNHNY and CDR2 is SVGAGI (reference sequence). Trimming stripped 11 bases from V and 0 bases from J, with 17 bases between. The CDR3 loop reads CAAAGVPSSGNTIYF. DNA for the CDR3: TGTGCCGCTGCGGGGGTCCCGAGCTCTGGAAACACCATATATTTT.

The V call is TRBV10-3, the J call TRBJ1-1; D is unclear. Germline V gene sequence: CDR1 ENHRY, CDR2 SYGVKD. This CDR3 has 13 residues. Trimming left V 6 bases short and J 4 bases short, with 12 bases between. The CDR3 DNA follows: TGTGCCATCAGGGGCTGGGGAGGCACTGAAGCTTTCTTT. It specifies CAIRGWGGTEAFF.

The chain couples TRBV5-4 to TRBJ2-5, with 7 bases aligning to TRBD2. V lost 4 bases, J lost 2 bases, and 14 bases stayed unmatched. CDR3 size: 17 residues. From germline, CDR1 is SGHNT and CDR2 YYREEE (reference sequence). The CDR3 region is CASSPSHGGGRQETQYF. The DNA of the CDR3 is TGTGCCAGCAGCCCGAGCCATGGGGGGGGACGACAAGAGACCCAGTACTTC.

The CDR3 reads CATSGPLGQGAVSGELFF. In nucleotides, the CDR3 is TGTGCCACCAGTGGCCCCCTGGGACAGGGGGCGGTTTCCGGGGAGCTGTTTTTT. The chain couples TRBV24-1 to TRBJ2-2; 12 bases match TRBD1. CDR1 KGHDR and CDR2 SFDVKD come from the germline V gene. V shed 5 bases and J 6 bases; nucleotides not matched to a gene: 12. The length of the CDR3 is 18 residues.

V and J are TRBV21-1 and TRBJ2-3; TRBD2, as called in the table, went unchecked against the DNA. TRBV21-1 is a listed pseudogene. The CDR3 has 16 residues. The CDR3 DNA reads TGTGCCAGCAGCCCCCAGGGGCGGGAGGGCACAGATACGCAGTATTTT. This sequence encodes CASSPQGREGTDTQYF.

This clone was counted many times. This rearrangement joins TRBV9 to TRBJ2-7, with D tentatively TRBD2 (6 bases). Looked up from germline, CDR1 is SGDLS and CDR2 is YYNGEE. V gave up 5 bases and J gave up 0 bases, with 12 bases separating them. The CDR3 runs to 14 residues. This chain's CDR3 is CASSGGGFSYEQYF. CDR3 bases: TGTGCCAGCAGTGGTGGGGGGTTCTCCTACGAGCAGTACTTC.

This chain joins TRBV6-5 and TRBJ1-5; the D gene is possibly TRBD1 (6 bases). Germline CDR1 reads MNHEY; CDR2 reads SVGAGI. The CDR3 has 14 amino acids. Deletions cut 7 bases from V and 1 base from J, with 11 bases between. The CDR3 coding sequence is TGTGCCAGCAAAGGGACACTGAGCAATCAGCCCCAGCATTTT. This sequence encodes CASKGTLSNQPQHF.

This clone has just one count. This chain links TRBV3-1 (or the pseudogene TRBV3-2) with TRBJ2-3; 10 bases line up with TRBD2. CDR1 and CDR2 from the germline V gene are LGHDT and YNNKEL (reference sequence). This CDR3 spans 19 amino acids. Trimming cost V 1 base and J 0 bases; bases outside gene matches: 10. The CDR3 sequence: CASSQVRGGLAASTDTQYF. The CDR3 nucleotides read TGTGCCAGCAGCCAAGTGAGGGGAGGACTAGCGGCTAGCACAGATACGCAGTATTTT.

This chain uses TRBV6-4 with TRBJ1-1; 9 bases match TRBD1. The CDR3 contains 13 residues. The V segment lost 9 bases and the J segment 4 bases; nucleotides outside the gene matches: 6. CDR1 and CDR2 from the germline V gene are MRHNA and SNTAGT. DNA for the CDR3: TGTGCCAGTGGGGACAGGGTCTTCACTGAAGCTTTCTTT. Protein sequence: CASGDRVFTEAFF.

The gene calls are TRBV7-2 and TRBJ2-3, with 11 nucleotides matching TRBD2. The germline CDR1 and CDR2 sequences are SGHTA and FQGNSA. The CDR3 extends over 17 amino acids. The V segment lost 3 bases and the J segment 3 bases; nucleotides outside the gene matches: 8. The CDR3 protein is CASSFTTSGVPTDTQYF. As DNA, the CDR3 is TGTGCCAGCAGCTTCACGACTAGCGGGGTTCCGACAGATACGCAGTATTTT.

This clone was picked up one time. V is TRBV11-3 and J is TRBJ1-6, with 8 bases aligning to TRBD1. Trimming cost V 5 bases and J 10 bases; bases outside gene matches: 7. CDR1 and CDR2 (germline): SGHNT, YENEEA. The CDR3 covers 14 residues. The CDR3 nucleotides are TGTGCCAGCAGCGAGGGACAGGAAGGGTCACCCCTCCACTTT. It encodes CASSEGQEGSPLHF.